Here is one T cell receptor beta chain with its context. The protocol was immunoSEQ multiplex PCR, while the TCRdb copy is restricted to in-frame clones and leaves out a portion. The sample contains 150,000 to 200,000 clones, 80% to 95% of which appear only once. CDR1 SGHAT and CDR2 FQDESV come from the germline V gene (reference sequence). V was pared by 3 bases and J by 2 bases, with 8 bases between. The CDR3 covers 13 residues. This sample is drawn from a study of T cell responses to AZD1222 COVID-19 vaccine. This TCR was recovered from an adult in good health. This specimen was peripheral blood, taken on day 0 of AZD1222 vaccination. The chain is built from TRBV11-1 and TRBJ2-7; D might be TRBD2 (6 bases). The CDR3 reads CASSLTGAYEQYF. For the CDR3, the DNA is TGTGCCAGCAGCTTGACGGGGGCCTACGAGCAGTACTTC.